The present entry profiles one T cell receptor (beta chain) with its context. This sample stems from a study of cytomegalovirus exposure and HLA in healthy donors. 60 Vbeta and 13 Jbeta primers were used in PCR. Clones were read by immunoSEQ multiplex PCR, and TCRdb kept only the in-frame ones, dropping some. The sample includes some 130,000 clones, around three quarters of them seen just once. Sequences were obtained from PBMCs. This clonotype was sampled from a man aged 40-49 years in good health and CMV-seronegative.

The CDR3 loop reads CASSVDRGNTEAFF. The CDR3 DNA is TGCGCCAGCAGCGTTGACAGGGGAAACACTGAAGCTTTCTTT. The V call is TRBV5-1, the J call TRBJ1-1, with TRBD1 matching 8 bases. The V gene end was trimmed by 4 bases and the J gene end by 2 bases; junction bases not matched to a gene: 4. Germline V CDR1 and CDR2: SGHRS, YFSETQ. The CDR3 has 14 residues. Full variable domain (remainder filled in from reference TRBV5-1 and TRBJ1-1): KAGVTQTPRYLIKTRGQQVTLSCSPISGHRSVSWYQQTPGQGLQFLFEYFSETQRNKGNFPGRFSGRQFSNSRSEMNVSTLELGDSALYLCASSVDRGNTEAFFGQGTRLTVV.